These 18 T cell receptor beta chains were all obtained from the same sample, sequenced in a study of cytomegalovirus exposure and HLA in healthy donors (dated by TCRdb to 2017 to 2019). Libraries were made using the immunoSEQ multiplex PCR assay. The multiplex PCR relied on a mix of 60 forward primers for TCR Vbeta segments and 13 reverse primers for TCR Jbeta segments. The source is immuneACCESS, and TCRdb retained only in-frame sequences with V and J called. Part of the clones is not carried over; for the studies checked, unresolved V genes explain less than half of this, and the remainder is unexplained. Within this sample are roughly 90,000 clones, with roughly four fifths of them counted one time only. Of the sample, approximately 3.6% is held by the ten largest clones. The sequenced material came from PBMCs. The source is a man aged 25 to 40 in good health and CMV-seropositive.

The V and J genes are TRBV6-5 and TRBJ2-7; TRBD2 matches 8 bases. This CDR3 has 15 amino acids. Germline V lookup: CDR1 MNHEY, CDR2 SVGAGI. V lost 5 bases, J lost 2 bases, and 8 bases stayed unmatched. The CDR3 sequence is CASSTLAEKTYEQYF. The CDR3 region has the DNA TGTGCCAGCAGTACACTAGCGGAGAAGACCTACGAGCAGTACTTC.

The CDR3 reads CACRQGASSPLHF. The CDR3 coding sequence is TGTGCCTGCAGACAGGGGGCGTCATCACCCCTCCACTTT. The J gene is TRBJ1-6, the V gene TRBV30; the match to TRBD1 covers 10 bases. The length of the CDR3 is 13 residues. J gave up 10 bases and V 6 bases, and 6 bases lay outside the gene matches. Germline V gene sequence: CDR1 GTSNPN, CDR2 SVGIG (reference sequence).

This clone was observed a few times. The chain has TRBV7-9 and TRBJ2-1, with 8 bases aligning to TRBD2. Looked up from germline, CDR1 is SEHNR and CDR2 is FQNEAQ (reference sequence). V trimming: 5 bases; J trimming: 8 bases; junction bases outside the gene matches: 11. CDR3 length: 15 amino acids. The CDR3 reads CASSVGLAHDDEQFF. The CDR3 coding sequence is TGTGCCAGCAGCGTAGGACTAGCCCACGACGATGAGCAGTTCTTC. Based on the CDR3 plus reference TRBV7-9 and TRBJ2-1, the full variable domain is DTGVSQNPRHKITKRGQNVTFRCDPISEHNRLYWYRQTLGQGPEFLTYFQNEAQLEKSRLLSDRFSAERPKGSFSTLEIQRTEQGDSAMYLCASSVGLAHDDEQFFGPGTRLTVL.

V usage is TRBV28 and J usage is TRBJ1-5; D is unresolved. The germline gives CDR1 MDHEN, CDR2 SYDVKM. The CDR3 is 14 amino acids. V shed 6 bases and J shed 5 bases, with 14 bases lying between them. As DNA, the CDR3 is TGTGCCAGCAGCACTACGGGAGGTTATCAGCCCCAGCATTTT. This codes for CASSTTGGYQPQHF.

The chain uses TRBV7-2 and TRBJ2-1; 9 nucleotides match TRBD2. The CDR3 sequence is 19 residues long. J gave up 1 base and V 5 bases, and 15 bases lay outside the gene matches. Germline CDR1 reads SGHTA; CDR2 reads FQGNSA. The CDR3 reads CASSRGLGSGSLSYNEQFF. CDR3 sequence (DNA): TGTGCCAGCAGCCGGGGCTTGGGTAGCGGGAGCCTTTCCTACAATGAGCAGTTCTTC.

V and J are TRBV19 and TRBJ1-5; D may be TRBD1 (5 bases). The V gene lost 2 bases and the J gene lost 5 bases, with 13 bases spanning the gap. Germline CDR1 LNHDA, CDR2 SQIVND (reference sequence). This CDR3 is 15 amino acids long. The CDR3 DNA reads as TGTGCCAGTAGTATACGAGGCTTAGGGGATCAGCCCCAGCATTTT. Its translation: CASSIRGLGDQPQHF.

This clone was seen a few times. This sequence joins TRBV4-1 and TRBJ1-1; D remains ambiguous. Germline V gene sequence: CDR1 MGHRA, CDR2 YSYEKL. V was cut by 1 base and J by 1 base, with 10 bases left in between. The CDR3 loop spans 15 amino acids. In DNA form, the CDR3 reads TGCGCCAGCAGCCAAGTGCCACAACCGAACACTGAAGCTTTCTTT. Encoded protein: CASSQVPQPNTEAFF.

The V and J genes are TRBV6-5 and TRBJ2-1; 7 nucleotides align to TRBD1. CDR1 is MNHEY and CDR2 is SVGAGI in the germline V gene. The CDR3 has 12 residues. The trim removed 5 bases at V and 7 bases at J, leaving 2 bases unmatched. The CDR3 DNA follows: TGTGCCAGCAGTAACAGGGGAAATGAGCAGTTCTTC. It is translated as CASSNRGNEQFF.

The chain couples TRBV7-2 to TRBJ1-4; 8 positions match TRBD1. V was clipped by 5 bases and J by 3 bases; unmatched bases: 2. The germline V gene encodes CDR1 SGHTA and CDR2 FQGNSA. The CDR3 covers 14 residues. The CDR3, as DNA: TGTGCCAGCAGCGTGGACAGGGCTAATGAAAAACTGTTTTTT. Encoded protein: CASSVDRANEKLFF.

The CDR3 loop is CASSYQRDSGNTIYF. CDR3 DNA: TGTGCCAGCAGTTACCAGAGGGACTCTGGAAACACCATATATTTT. The rearrangement joins TRBV6-5 to TRBJ1-3; D remains ambiguous. Trimming took 2 bases from V and 0 from J, leaving 8 bases between them. Germline-derived CDR1 and CDR2 are MNHEY and SVGAGI. The CDR3 sequence is 15 residues long.

This clone was observed a handful of times. This chain joins TRBV2 and TRBJ1-1; D ambiguous. Trimming took off 7 bases at V and 1 base at J, with 7 bases between the two ends. The CDR3 contains 12 residues. Germline V gives CDR1 SNHLY, CDR2 FYNNEI. The CDR3 protein is CASMAENTEAFF. DNA of the CDR3: TGTGCCAGCATGGCCGAGAACACTGAAGCTTTCTTT.

Only a few counts were recorded for this clone. The chain carries TRBV5-4 and TRBJ2-7; D perhaps matches TRBD2 (5 bases). Germline V gene lookup returns CDR1 SGHNT and CDR2 YYREEE (reference sequence). With 1 base removed from V and 8 bases from J, the gap between germline ends came to 13 bases. The CDR3 is 13 residues long. CDR3 sequence reads: CASSLLGDVKQYF. The CDR3 DNA follows: TGTGCCAGCAGCTTGCTCGGGGATGTTAAGCAGTACTTC. Looking up the rest from reference TRBV5-4 and TRBJ2-7 gives the full variable domain: ETGVTQSPTHLIKTRGQQVTLRCSSQSGHNTVSWYQQALGQGPQFIFQYYREEENGRGNFPPRFSGLQFPNYSSELNVNALELDDSALYLCASSLLGDVKQYFGPGTRLTVT.

The gene calls are TRBV2 and TRBJ2-3, with 14 bases lining up with TRBD2. The V segment lost 6 bases and the J segment 6 bases; nucleotides outside the gene matches: 14. Germline V CDR1 and CDR2: SNHLY, FYNNEI. This CDR3 has 18 amino acids. In DNA form, the CDR3 reads TGTGCCAGCAGGCACACTCAGGGGACTAGCGGGAGTCAGGATACGCAGTATTTT. It yields the protein CASRHTQGTSGSQDTQYF.

The chain joins TRBV10-3 to TRBJ2-1, with TRBD1 as a possible D gene (6 bases). The CDR3 length is 16 residues. Germline V gives CDR1 ENHRY, CDR2 SYGVKD. V shed 0 bases and J shed 7 bases, with 16 bases lying between them. This CDR3 is CAISESGQGSGNEQFF. CDR3 nucleotides: TGTGCCATCAGTGAGTCGGGGCAGGGGTCCGGGAATGAGCAGTTCTTC.

This clone appeared once. The gene calls are TRBV19 and TRBJ2-3, with D possibly TRBD2 on 5 matching bases. The CDR3 contains 15 residues. V dropped 3 bases and J dropped 2 bases, with 12 bases sitting between them. Looked up from germline, CDR1 is LNHDA and CDR2 is SQIVND (reference sequence). The CDR3 nucleotides are TGTGCCAGTAGTATTAATCCGGGAACCACAGATACGCAGTATTTT. Amino acid sequence: CASSINPGTTDTQYF.

The V gene is TRBV28, the J gene TRBJ1-5; 9 bases align to TRBD1. Losses at the gene ends were 5 bases for V and 5 bases for J; bases not matched to a gene: 7. Germline V gene lookup returns CDR1 MDHEN and CDR2 SYDVKM. The CDR3 spans 15 residues. The CDR3 here is CASSLRDRVDQPQHF. The CDR3, as DNA: TGTGCCAGCAGTCTCCGGGACAGGGTGGATCAGCCCCAGCATTTT. The whole variable domain, remainder taken from reference TRBV28 and TRBJ1-5, is DVKVTQSSRYLVKRTGEKVFLECVQDMDHENMFWYRQDPGLGLRLIYFSYDVKMKEKGDIPEGYSVSREKKERFSLILESASTNQTSMYLCASSLRDRVDQPQHFGDGTRLSIL.

The chain recombines TRBV4-1 with TRBJ2-1, with D possibly matching TRBD2 (6 bases). V was clipped by 1 base and J by 4 bases, with 11 bases between them. Germline lookup yields CDR1 MGHRA and CDR2 YSYEKL. This CDR3 has 15 amino acids. In nucleotides, the CDR3 is TGCGCCAGCAGCCAAGGGGATAGCGGATACAATGAGCAGTTCTTC. Amino acid sequence: CASSQGDSGYNEQFF.

The chain couples TRBV10-3 to TRBJ1-2; TRBD1 matches at 8 bases. Germline loops: CDR1 ENHRY, CDR2 SYGVKD. The V and J ends lost 7 bases and 0 bases, in that order; junction bases with no gene match: 7. This CDR3 has 15 amino acids. This chain's CDR3 is CAINADRASNYGYTF. CDR3 nucleotides: TGTGCCATCAATGCGGACAGGGCGTCTAACTATGGCTACACCTTC.